Below, 3 T cell receptor beta chains from the same sample are listed, as sequenced in a study of vaccination effects on CD4 cells after COVID-19. Which antigens these TCRs recognize remains unknown. Here immunoSEQ multiplex PCR was the method, and the copy in TCRdb shows in-frame clones only, minus some. The data contain about 33,000 clones, almost 85% of them seen just once; the ten biggest clones take up approximately 1.4%. With the ViraFEST assay, the study expanded antigen-specific CD4+ T cells using viral peptide pools, then sequenced them. The culture ran for about eleven days before CD4+ T cells were isolated. Each participant received a vaccine that was either BNT162b2 or mRNA-1273, given as two doses. The sample was CD4+ T cells from PBMCs cultured with HCoV-NL63 spike peptides, taken after COVID-19 vaccination. The receptors here all came from a human donor who received a COVID-19 vaccine. Some clones in this sample may be carry-over from other donors' samples.

This clone was found once. CDR3 in DNA: TGTGCCAGCAGTGAAGAACTTCCCGGGATCAAAGGCTACACCTTC. Residues: CASSEELPGIKGYTF. The chain is built from TRBV2 and TRBJ1-2, with D unclear. Trimming shortened V by 1 base and J by 8 bases, and 17 bases separated the two germline ends. The CDR3 consists of 15 residues. Germline loops: CDR1 SNHLY, CDR2 FYNNEI.

The chain links TRBV10-3 to TRBJ2-7; tentatively, D is TRBD2 (5 bases). This CDR3 is built from 12 residues. Germline CDR1 is ENHRY and CDR2 is SYGVKD. Trimming removed 8 bases at V and 5 bases at J, with 13 bases between. The CDR3 DNA sequence: TGTGCCATCCGAGGGAACGAAGACGAGCAGTACGTC. Translated: CAIRGNEDEQYV.

The chain joins TRBV18 to TRBJ2-2; no definite D call. Per the germline V gene, CDR1 is KGHSH and CDR2 is LQKENI. The CDR3 is 14 amino acids. Trimming took 3 bases from V and 6 from J, leaving 11 bases between them. CDR3 DNA sequence: TGTGCCAGCTCACCCCGTATTGAGCCCGGGGAGCTGTTTTTT. This gives the protein CASSPRIEPGELFF.